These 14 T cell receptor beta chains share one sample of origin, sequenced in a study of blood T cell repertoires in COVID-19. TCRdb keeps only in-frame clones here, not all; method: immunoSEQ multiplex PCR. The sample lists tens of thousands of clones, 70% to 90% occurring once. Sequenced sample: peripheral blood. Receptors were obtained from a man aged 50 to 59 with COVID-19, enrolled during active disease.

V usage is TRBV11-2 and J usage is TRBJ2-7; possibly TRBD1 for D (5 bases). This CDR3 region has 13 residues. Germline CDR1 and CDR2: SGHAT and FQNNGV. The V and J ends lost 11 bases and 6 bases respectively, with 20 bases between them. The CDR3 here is CASLRQSFGEQYF. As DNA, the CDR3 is TGTGCCTCATTGAGACAGTCCTTTGGCGAGCAGTACTTC.

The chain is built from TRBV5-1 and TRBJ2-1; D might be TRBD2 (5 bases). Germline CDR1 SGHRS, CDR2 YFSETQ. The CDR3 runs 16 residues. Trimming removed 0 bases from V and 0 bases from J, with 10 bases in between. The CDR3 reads CASSLEWESSYNEQFF. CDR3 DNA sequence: TGCGCCAGCAGCTTGGAGTGGGAGAGCTCCTACAATGAGCAGTTCTTC.

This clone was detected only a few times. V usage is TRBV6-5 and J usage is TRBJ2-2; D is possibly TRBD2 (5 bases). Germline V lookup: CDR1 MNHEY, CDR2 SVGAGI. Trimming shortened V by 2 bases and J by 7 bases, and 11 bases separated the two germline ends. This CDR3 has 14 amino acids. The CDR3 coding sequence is TGTGCCAGCAGTTACGTCCGGGAAAGCGGGGAGCTGTTTTTT. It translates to CASSYVRESGELFF.

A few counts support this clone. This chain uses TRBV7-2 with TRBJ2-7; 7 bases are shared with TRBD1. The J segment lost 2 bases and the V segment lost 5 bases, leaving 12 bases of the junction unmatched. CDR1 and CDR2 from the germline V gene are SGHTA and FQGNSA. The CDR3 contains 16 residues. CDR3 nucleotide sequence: TGTGCCAGCAGCCCCCGACAGGGCAAATCGGCCTACGAGCAGTACTTC. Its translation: CASSPRQGKSAYEQYF.

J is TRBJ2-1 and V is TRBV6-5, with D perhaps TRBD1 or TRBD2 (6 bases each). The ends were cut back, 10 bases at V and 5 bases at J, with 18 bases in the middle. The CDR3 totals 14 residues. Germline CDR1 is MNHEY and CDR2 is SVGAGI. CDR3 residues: CATRRGTLNNEQFF. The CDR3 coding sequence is TGTGCCACCAGGAGGGGGACACTTAACAATGAGCAGTTCTTC.

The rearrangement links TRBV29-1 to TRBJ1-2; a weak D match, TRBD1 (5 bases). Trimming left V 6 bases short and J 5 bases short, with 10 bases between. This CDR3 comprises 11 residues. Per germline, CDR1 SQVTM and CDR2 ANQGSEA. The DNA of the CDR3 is TGCAGCGTCCGGGGGGGGTATGGCTACACCTTC. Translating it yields CSVRGGYGYTF.

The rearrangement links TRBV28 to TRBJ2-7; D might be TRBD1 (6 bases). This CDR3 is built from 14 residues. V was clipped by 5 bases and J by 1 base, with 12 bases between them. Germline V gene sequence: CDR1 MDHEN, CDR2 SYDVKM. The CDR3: CASSPNGQSYEQYF. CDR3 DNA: TGTGCCAGCAGTCCGAACGGACAGTCCTACGAGCAGTACTTC.

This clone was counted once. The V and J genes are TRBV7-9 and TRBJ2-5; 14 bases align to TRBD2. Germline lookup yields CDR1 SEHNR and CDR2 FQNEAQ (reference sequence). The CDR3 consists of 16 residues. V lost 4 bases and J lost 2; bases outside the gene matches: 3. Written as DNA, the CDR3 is TGTGCCAGCAGCTCTAGGACTAGCGGGAGGCAAGAGACCCAGTACTTC. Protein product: CASSSRTSGRQETQYF.

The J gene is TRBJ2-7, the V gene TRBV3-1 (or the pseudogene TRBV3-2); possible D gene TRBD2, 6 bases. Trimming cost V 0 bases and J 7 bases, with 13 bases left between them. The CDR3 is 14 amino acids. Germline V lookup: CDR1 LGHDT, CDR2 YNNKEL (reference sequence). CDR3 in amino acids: CASSQEPRGWEQYF. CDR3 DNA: TGTGCCAGCAGCCAAGAGCCCCGGGGGTGGGAGCAGTACTTC.

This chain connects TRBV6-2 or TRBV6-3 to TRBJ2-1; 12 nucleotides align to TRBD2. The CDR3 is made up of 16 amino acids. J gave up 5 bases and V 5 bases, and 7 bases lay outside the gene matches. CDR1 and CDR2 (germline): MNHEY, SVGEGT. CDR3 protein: CASSRATSGSNNEQFF. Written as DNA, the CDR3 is TGTGCCAGCAGTCGCGCGACTAGCGGGAGCAACAATGAGCAGTTCTTC.

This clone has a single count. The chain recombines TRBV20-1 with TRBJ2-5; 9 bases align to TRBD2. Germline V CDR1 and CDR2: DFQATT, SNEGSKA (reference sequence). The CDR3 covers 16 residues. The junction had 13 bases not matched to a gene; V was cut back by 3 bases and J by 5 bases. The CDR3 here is CSASPPSGMFYETQYF. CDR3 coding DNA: TGCAGTGCTAGTCCCCCTAGCGGGATGTTTTATGAGACCCAGTACTTC.

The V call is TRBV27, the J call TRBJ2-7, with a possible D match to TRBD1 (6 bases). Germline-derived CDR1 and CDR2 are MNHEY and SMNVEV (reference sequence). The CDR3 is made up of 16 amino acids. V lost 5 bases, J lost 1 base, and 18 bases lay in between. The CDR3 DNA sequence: TGTGCCAGCAGTCTCACCGGACAGAAACTTTCCTACGAGCAGTACTTC. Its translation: CASSLTGQKLSYEQYF.

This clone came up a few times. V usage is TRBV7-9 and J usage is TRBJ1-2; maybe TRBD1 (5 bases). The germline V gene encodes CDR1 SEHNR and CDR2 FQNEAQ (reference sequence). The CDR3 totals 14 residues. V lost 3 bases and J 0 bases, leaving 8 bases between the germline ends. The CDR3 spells CASSLTESNYGYTF. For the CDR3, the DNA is TGTGCCAGCAGCTTGACAGAATCTAACTATGGCTACACCTTC.

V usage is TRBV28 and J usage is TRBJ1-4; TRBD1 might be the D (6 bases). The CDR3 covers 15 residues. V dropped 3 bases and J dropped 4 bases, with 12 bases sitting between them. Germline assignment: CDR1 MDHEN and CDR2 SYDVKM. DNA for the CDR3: TGTGCCAGCAGTTTCCCAGGGGCCCTTAATGAAAAACTGTTTTTT. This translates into CASSFPGALNEKLFF.